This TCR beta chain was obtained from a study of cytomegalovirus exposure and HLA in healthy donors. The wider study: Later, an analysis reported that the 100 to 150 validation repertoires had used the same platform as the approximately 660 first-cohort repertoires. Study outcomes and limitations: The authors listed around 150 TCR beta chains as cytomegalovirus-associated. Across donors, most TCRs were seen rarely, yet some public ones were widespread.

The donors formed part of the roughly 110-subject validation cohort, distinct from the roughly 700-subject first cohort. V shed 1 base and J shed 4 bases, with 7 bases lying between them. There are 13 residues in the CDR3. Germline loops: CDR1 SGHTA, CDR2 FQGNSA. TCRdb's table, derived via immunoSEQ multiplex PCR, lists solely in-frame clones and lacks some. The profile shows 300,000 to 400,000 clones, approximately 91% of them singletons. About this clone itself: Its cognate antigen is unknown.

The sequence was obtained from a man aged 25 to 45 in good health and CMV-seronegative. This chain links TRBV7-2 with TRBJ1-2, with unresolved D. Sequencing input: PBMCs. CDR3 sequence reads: CASSLDSRYGYTF. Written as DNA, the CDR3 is TGTGCCAGCAGCTTAGACAGTCGCTATGGCTACACCTTC. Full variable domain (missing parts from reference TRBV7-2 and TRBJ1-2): GAGVSQSPSNKVTEKGKDVELRCDPISGHTALYWYRQSLGQGLEFLIYFQGNSAPDKSGLPSDRFSAERTGGSVSTLTIQRTQQEDSAVYLCASSLDSRYGYTFGSGTRLTVV.